The clone carrying this TCR beta chain was observed once. Its target is not known. This sample stems from a study of T cell responses to AZD1222 COVID-19 vaccine. Study context: Recipients boosted at about 4 weeks or about 12 weeks are pooled. Broader study findings: Seropositive status at baseline applied to only a handful of AZD1222 recipients. After two AZD1222 doses, spike-specific TCR breadth and depth rose versus day 0. In the spike-specific TCR repertoire, nearly half reportedly target unmutated variant regions.

Germline CDR1 and CDR2: SGHVS and FQNEAQ. CDR3 length equals 15 residues. The V end lost 1 base, the J end lost 8 bases, and 17 bases lay between the germline ends. The repertoire was sequenced with immunoSEQ multiplex PCR; TCRdb's copy has only in-frame clones and lacks some. The data hold more than 95,000 clones, with about 90% observed a single time. The V gene is TRBV7-8, the J gene TRBJ1-2, with no clear D. The starting material was peripheral blood, obtained on day 0 of AZD1222 vaccination. This receptor was taken from an adult in good health. The DNA of the CDR3 is TGTGCCAGCAGCTTAGGTTCAGCGGAAGTGAGAGGCTACACCTTC. It codes for CASSLGSAEVRGYTF.